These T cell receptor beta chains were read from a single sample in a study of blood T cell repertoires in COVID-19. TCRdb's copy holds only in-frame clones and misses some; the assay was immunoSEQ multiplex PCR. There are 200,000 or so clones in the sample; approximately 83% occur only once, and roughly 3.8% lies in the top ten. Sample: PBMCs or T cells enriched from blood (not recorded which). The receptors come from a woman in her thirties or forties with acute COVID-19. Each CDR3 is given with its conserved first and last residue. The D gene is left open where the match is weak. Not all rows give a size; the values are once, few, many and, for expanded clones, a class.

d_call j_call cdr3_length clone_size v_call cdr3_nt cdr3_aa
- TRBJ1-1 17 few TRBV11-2 TGTGCCAGCAGCTTAGTTCTGCGGGGGGGTTTGAACACTGAAGCTTTCTTT CASSLVLRGGLNTEAFF
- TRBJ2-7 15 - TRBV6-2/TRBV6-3 TGTGCCAGCAGTTGGACTACGGTATGGGGTTACGAGCAGTACTTC CASSWTTVWGYEQYF
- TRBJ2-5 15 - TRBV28 TGTGCCAGCATTAACCGAGGGGGGGTTATTGCGACCCAGTACTTC CASINRGGVIATQYF
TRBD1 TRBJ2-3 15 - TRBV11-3 TGTGCCAGCAGCTCCTATAGGGACAGGGGGGATACGCAGTATTTT CASSSYRDRGDTQYF
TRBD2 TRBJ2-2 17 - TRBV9 TGTGCCAGCAGCCTCCCGGGAGCGGGAGTACGGACCGGGGAGCTGTTTTTT CASSLPGAGVRTGELFF
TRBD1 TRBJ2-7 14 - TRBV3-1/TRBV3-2 TGTGCCAGCAGCCAACCCGGACAGGCCTACGAGCAGTACTTC CASSQPGQAYEQYF
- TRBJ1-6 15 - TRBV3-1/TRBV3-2 TGTGCCAGCAGCCAAAAAGACAGAGATAATTCACCCCTCCACTTT CASSQKDRDNSPLHF
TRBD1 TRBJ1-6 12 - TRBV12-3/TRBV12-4 TGTGCCAGCGGACCAGGGGGCAGGTCCCTCCACTTT CASGPGGRSLHF
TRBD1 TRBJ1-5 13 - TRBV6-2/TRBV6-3 TGTGCCAGCAGTTACCCAGGGGGCCAGCCCCAGCATTTT CASSYPGGQPQHF
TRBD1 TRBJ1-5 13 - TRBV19 TGTGCCAGTAGTATCAGGGGGGAACAGCCCCAGCATTTT CASSIRGEQPQHF
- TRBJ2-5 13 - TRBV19 TGTGCCAGTAGTATTGGTGGCCCAGGGACCCAGTACTTC CASSIGGPGTQYF
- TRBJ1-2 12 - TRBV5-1 TGCGCCAGCAGCAAGGACAGTTATGGCTACACCTTC CASSKDSYGYTF
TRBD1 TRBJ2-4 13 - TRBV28 TGTGCCAGCACGATCCGGACAGGGGACATTCAGTACTTC CASTIRTGDIQYF
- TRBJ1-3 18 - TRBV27 TGTGCCAGCAGCCGGGGGGGCAGGGGCGTCGGCACTGGAAACACCATATATTTT CASSRGGRGVGTGNTIYF
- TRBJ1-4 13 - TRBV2 TGTGCCGCAAGGGCAGGGCGTAATGAAAAACTGTTTTTT CAARAGRNEKLFF
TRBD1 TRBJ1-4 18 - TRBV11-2 TGTGCCAGCAGCTCAACGCCCGGACAGGGCTCGTTTAATGAAAAACTGTTTTTT CASSSTPGQGSFNEKLFF
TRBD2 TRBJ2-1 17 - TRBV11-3 TGTGCCAGCAGCTTAGCCCAGGGACTAGCCCTGGGGAATGAGCAGTTCTTC CASSLAQGLALGNEQFF
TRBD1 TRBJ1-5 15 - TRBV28 TGTGCCAGCAGTTTGGCGTCAGGGACAGGGCAGCCCCAGCATTTT CASSLASGTGQPQHF
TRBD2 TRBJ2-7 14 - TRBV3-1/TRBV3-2 TGTGCCAGCAGCTTAGGACTAGGGACCTACGAGCAGTACTTC CASSLGLGTYEQYF
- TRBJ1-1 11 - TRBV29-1 TGCAACCTTGAGCAGGGAATCAGAGCTTTCTTT CNLEQGIRAFF
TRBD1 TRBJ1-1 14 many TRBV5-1 TGCGCCAGCAGCTTTGGGACAGGGGGCACTGAAGCTTTCTTT CASSFGTGGTEAFF
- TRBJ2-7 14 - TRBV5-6 TGTGCCAGCAGCTTATTTTCGGGGGACCACGAGCAGTACTTC CASSLFSGDHEQYF
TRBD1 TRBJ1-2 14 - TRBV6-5 TGTGCCAGCAGAGGGACAGGGGCCCTCTATGGCTACACCTTC CASRGTGALYGYTF
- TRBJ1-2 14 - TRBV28 TGTGCCAGCAGTTTAGAGAATAGCCTCTATGGCTACACCTTC CASSLENSLYGYTF
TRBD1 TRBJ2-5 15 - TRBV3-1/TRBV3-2 TGTGCCAGCAGCCAATGGGACAGGGCCCAAGAGACCCAGTACTTC CASSQWDRAQETQYF
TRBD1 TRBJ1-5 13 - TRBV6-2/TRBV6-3 TGTGCCAGCAGTAGGGACAGTCAAAAGCCCCAGCATTTT CASSRDSQKPQHF
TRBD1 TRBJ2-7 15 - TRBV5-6 TGTGCCAGCAGCTTGTTCGACAGGGAAGGTTACGAGCAGTACTTC CASSLFDREGYEQYF
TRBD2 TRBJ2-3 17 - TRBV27 TGTGCCAGCCGTTACCCCCTCGGGGGGAGCTCGGGGTATACGCAGTATTTT CASRYPLGGSSGYTQYF
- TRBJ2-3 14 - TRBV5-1 TGCGCCAGCAGCGCAACCTCGACAGGAGATACGCAGTATTTT CASSATSTGDTQYF
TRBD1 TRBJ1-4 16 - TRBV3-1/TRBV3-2 TGTGCCAGCAGCCAGGGGGACAGAACAACTAATGAAAAACTGTTTTTT CASSQGDRTTNEKLFF
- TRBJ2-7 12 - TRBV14 TGTGCCAGCAGCTACAGCTCCTACGAGCAGTACTTC CASSYSSYEQYF
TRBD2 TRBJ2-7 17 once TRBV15 TGTGCCACCAGCAGAGATCGGGCGGGGGGGCGCCCGGTCGAGCAGTACTTC CATSRDRAGGRPVEQYF
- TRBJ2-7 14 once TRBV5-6 TGTGCCAGCAGGTCCAGAGGACAATCCTACGAGCAGTACTTC CASRSRGQSYEQYF
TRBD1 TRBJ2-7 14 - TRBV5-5 TGTGCCAGCAGCATGGTGACAGGGCTATCGGAGCAGTACTTC CASSMVTGLSEQYF
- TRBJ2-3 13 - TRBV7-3 TGTGCCAGCAGCTTATTCCTCGAGGGACAGCAGTATTTT CASSLFLEGQQYF
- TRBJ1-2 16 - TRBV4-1 TGCGCCAGCAGCCAAGTCGGACAGCTATATAACTATGGCTACACCTTC CASSQVGQLYNYGYTF
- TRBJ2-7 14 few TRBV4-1 TGCGCCAGCAGCCAGGTGACAGGAGCCTACGAGCAGTACTTC CASSQVTGAYEQYF